This is a list of T cell receptor beta chains from one sample in a study of cytomegalovirus exposure and HLA in healthy donors. Sequencing used immunoSEQ multiplex PCR; TCRdb keeps in-frame clones, though not all of them. The sample consists of approximately 270,000 clones, around 86% of them appearing once. The material sequenced was PBMCs. These receptors came from a woman aged 18-29 years in good health and CMV-seronegative. CDR3s include the opening cysteine and the closing phenylalanine or tryptophan. A D gene is named only where the DNA matches it firmly. The listing skips clone size in some rows; elsewhere it reads once, few, many or a size class.

size	V	J	D	CDR3	DNA
-	TRBV27	TRBJ1-4	-	CASRLGPGANEKLFF	TGTGCCAGCAGATTGGGGCCAGGTGCCAATGAAAAACTGTTTTTT
-	TRBV30	TRBJ1-5	TRBD1	CAWSEGAHSNQPQHF	TGTGCCTGGAGTGAGGGGGCGCATAGCAATCAGCCCCAGCATTTT
-	TRBV18	TRBJ1-2	-	CASSPPSAGAYGYTF	TGTGCCAGCTCACCACCATCAGCGGGCGCCTATGGCTACACCTTC
-	TRBV28	TRBJ1-2	TRBD1	CASSFGDRGSYGYTF	TGTGCCAGCAGTTTTGGAGACAGGGGTTCCTATGGCTACACCTTC
-	TRBV19	TRBJ1-1	-	CASRLRLMNTEAFF	TGTGCCAGTAGACTCAGACTGATGAACACTGAAGCTTTCTTT
-	TRBV6-5	TRBJ1-2	-	CASSYSEGGYGYTF	TGTGCCAGCAGTTACTCTGAGGGTGGCTATGGCTACACCTTC
once	TRBV11-2	TRBJ2-1	TRBD2	CASSLRPLILSGKANEQFF	TGTGCCAGCAGCTTAAGGCCCCTTATTTTGAGCGGGAAGGCCAATGAGCAGTTCTTC
-	TRBV11-2	TRBJ1-5	-	CASSLGQIQPQHF	TGTGCCAGCAGCTTAGGACAGATTCAGCCCCAGCATTTT
once	TRBV19	TRBJ1-2	TRBD1	CATATGLGGYTF	TGTGCCACTGCGACAGGGCTTGGGGGCTACACCTTC
-	TRBV29-1	TRBJ1-1	-	CSVRRGQMNTEAFF	TGCAGCGTTCGACGAGGACAGATGAACACTGAAGCTTTCTTT
once	TRBV19	TRBJ2-7	-	CASSPTGTYEQYF	TGTGCCAGTAGTCCGACAGGTACCTACGAGCAGTACTTC